This T cell receptor beta chain derives from a study of shared clonotypes between healthy human individuals. Study in general: The study enrolled a couple of women and a few men aged 18 to 49.

At deep level, the assay was performed. DNA from unsorted PBMC was sequenced on ten immunoSEQ deep assay plates. TCRdb keeps only in-frame clones here, not all; method: immunoSEQ multiplex PCR. This table has about 480,000 clones, 75% to 80% appearing once. The table lists this clone with a few counts. The identical CDR3 is also encoded by other nucleotide sequences in the sample. The unsorted samples took tens of millions of PBMCs to get genomic DNA. Trimming removed 1 base from V and 6 bases from J, with 1 base in between. The CDR3 loop spans 12 amino acids. Germline V gives CDR1 SEHNR, CDR2 FQNEAQ (reference sequence).

The receptor was derived from a woman between 35 and 50 years old in good health. Some clones in this sample may be carry-over from other donors' samples. Sequenced input: PBMCs. The chain combines TRBV7-9 with TRBJ1-6; no clear D gene. This CDR3 reads CASSLVNSPLHF. The CDR3 nucleotides are TGTGCCAGCAGCTTAGTTAATTCACCCCTCCACTTT.